This T cell receptor (beta chain) was profiled in a study of blood T cell repertoires in COVID-19. Seattle participants joined during active infection and were tracked over time. Per the study methods: Estimation of nucleated cell counts was performed using reference gene primer amplification. The assay was immunoSEQ multiplex PCR, and TCRdb's table has in-frame clones only and misses some. The V and J calls and clone size were taken over from that table, and D and trimming were inferred from the DNA. The data show roughly 410,000 clones, approximately 91% seen once. V was clipped by 6 bases and J by 6 bases; unmatched bases: 10. This CDR3 has 15 residues. Germline V gene sequence: CDR1 MDHEN, CDR2 SYDVKM.

The chain employs TRBV28 and TRBJ2-1; 8 bases agree with TRBD2. Material for sequencing was peripheral blood. This TCR derives from a middle-aged woman with COVID-19, enrolled during active disease. CDR3 sequence: CASSSLLAGGNEQFF. CDR3 bases: TGTGCCAGCAGCTCTCTCCTGGCGGGGGGCAATGAGCAGTTCTTC.